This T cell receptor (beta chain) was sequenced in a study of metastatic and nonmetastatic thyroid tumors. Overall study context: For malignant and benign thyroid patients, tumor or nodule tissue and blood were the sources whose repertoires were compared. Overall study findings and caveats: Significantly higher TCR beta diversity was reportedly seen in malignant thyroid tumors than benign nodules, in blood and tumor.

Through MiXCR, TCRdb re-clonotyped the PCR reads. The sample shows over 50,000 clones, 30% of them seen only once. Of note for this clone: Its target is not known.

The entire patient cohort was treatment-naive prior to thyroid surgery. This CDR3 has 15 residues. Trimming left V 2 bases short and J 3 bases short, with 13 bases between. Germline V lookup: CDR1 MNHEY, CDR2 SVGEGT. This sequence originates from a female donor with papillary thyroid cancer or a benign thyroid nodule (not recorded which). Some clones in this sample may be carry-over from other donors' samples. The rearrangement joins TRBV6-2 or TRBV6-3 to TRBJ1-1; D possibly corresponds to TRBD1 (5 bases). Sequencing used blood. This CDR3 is CASSYAGFLDTEAFF. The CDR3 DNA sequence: TGTGCCAGCAGTTACGCAGGGTTTTTGGACACTGAAGCTTTCTTT.